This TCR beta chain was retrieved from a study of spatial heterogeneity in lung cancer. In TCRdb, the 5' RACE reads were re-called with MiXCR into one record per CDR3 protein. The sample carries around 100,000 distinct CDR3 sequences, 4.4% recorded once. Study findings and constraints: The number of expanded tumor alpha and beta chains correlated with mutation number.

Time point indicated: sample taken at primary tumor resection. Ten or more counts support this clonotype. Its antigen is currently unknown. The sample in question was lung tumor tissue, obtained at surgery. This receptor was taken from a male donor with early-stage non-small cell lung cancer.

CDR3 loop: CASSLGINEAFF. The DNA for the CDR3 is TGTGCCAGCAGTTTAGGAATTAATGAGGCTTTCTTT. The chain joins TRBV12-3 or TRBV12-4 to TRBJ1-1; D not resolved. The CDR3 totals 12 residues. Trimming removed 1 base from V and 11 bases from J, with 11 bases in between.